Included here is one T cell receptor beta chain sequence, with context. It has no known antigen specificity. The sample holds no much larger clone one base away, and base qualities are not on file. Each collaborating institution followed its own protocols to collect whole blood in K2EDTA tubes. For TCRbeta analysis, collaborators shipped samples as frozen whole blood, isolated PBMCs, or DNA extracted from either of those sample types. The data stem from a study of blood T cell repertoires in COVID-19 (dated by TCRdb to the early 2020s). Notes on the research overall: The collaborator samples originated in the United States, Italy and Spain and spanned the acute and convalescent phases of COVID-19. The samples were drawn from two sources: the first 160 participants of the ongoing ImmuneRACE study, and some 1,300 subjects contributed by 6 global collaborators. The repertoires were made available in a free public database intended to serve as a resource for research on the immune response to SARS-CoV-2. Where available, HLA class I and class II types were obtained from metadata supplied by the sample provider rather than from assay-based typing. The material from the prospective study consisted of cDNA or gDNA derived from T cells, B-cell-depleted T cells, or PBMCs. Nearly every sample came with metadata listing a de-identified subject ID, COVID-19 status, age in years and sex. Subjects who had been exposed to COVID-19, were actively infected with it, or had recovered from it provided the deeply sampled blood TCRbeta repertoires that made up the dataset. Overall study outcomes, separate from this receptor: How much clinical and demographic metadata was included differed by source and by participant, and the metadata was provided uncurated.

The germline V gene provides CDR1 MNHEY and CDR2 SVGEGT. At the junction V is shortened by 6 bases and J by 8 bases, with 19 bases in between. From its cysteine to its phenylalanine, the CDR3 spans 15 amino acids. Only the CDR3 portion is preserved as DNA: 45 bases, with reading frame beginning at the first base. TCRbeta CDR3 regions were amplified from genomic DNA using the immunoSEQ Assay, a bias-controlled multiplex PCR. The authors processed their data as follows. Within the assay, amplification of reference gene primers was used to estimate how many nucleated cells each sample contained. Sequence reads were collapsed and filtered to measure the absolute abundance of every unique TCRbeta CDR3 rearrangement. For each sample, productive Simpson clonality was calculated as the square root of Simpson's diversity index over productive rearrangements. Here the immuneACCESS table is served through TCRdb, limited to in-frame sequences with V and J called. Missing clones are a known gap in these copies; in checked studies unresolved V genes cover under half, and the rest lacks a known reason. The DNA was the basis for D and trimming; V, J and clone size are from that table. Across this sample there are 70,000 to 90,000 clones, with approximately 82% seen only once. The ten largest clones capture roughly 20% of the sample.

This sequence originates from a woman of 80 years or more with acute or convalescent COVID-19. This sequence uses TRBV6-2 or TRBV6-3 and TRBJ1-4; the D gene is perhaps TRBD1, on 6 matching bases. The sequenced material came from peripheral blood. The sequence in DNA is TGTGCCAGCAGCCAGGACAGCCGGTGGTGGGAAAAACTGTTTTTT. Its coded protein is CASSQDSRWWEKLFF.